The 20 T cell receptor beta chains below come from one sample, sequenced in a study of blood T cell repertoires in COVID-19. This table comes from immunoSEQ multiplex PCR, and its TCRdb copy is limited to in-frame clones, with some not included. Among 34,000 or so clones listed, approximately 90% were seen once. The sample was peripheral blood. These TCRs come from a man in his sixties with active or convalescent COVID-19.

This chain uses TRBV7-9 with TRBJ1-2, with 12 bases lining up with TRBD1. This CDR3 comprises 17 residues. J gave up 4 bases and V 6 bases, and 12 bases lay outside the gene matches. The germline V gene encodes CDR1 SEHNR and CDR2 FQNEAQ (reference sequence). The CDR3 DNA reads as TGTGCCAGCAGATATCCGCCGGGACAGGGGGCGGGCTATGGCTACACCTTC. This translates into CASRYPPGQGAGYGYTF.

The DNA for the CDR3 is TGTGCTAGTGGACCCTCGGCGGGGAGGGGAAGTGGAGATACGCAGTATTTT. It encodes CASGPSAGRGSGDTQYF. The V gene is TRBV12-5, the J gene TRBJ2-3; 7 nucleotides line up with TRBD2. V trimming: 6 bases; J trimming: 5 bases; junction bases outside the gene matches: 17. Germline lookup yields CDR1 LGHNT and CDR2 FRNRAP. The CDR3 extends over 17 amino acids.

There are a few counts of this clone. The chain employs TRBV19 and TRBJ2-7, with 13 bases identical to TRBD2. Unmatched junction bases numbered 13, after V lost 5 bases and J lost 0 bases. CDR3 size: 19 residues. CDR1 and CDR2 from the germline V gene are LNHDA and SQIVND (reference sequence). Here the CDR3 reads CASSLRGTSGAKVSYEQYF. For the CDR3, the DNA is TGTGCCAGTAGTCTTCGCGGGACTAGCGGGGCCAAAGTCTCCTACGAGCAGTACTTC.

The rearrangement uses TRBV25-1 and TRBJ1-2; 8 positions agree with TRBD1. This CDR3 comprises 15 residues. J was trimmed by 6 bases and V by 3 bases; bases with no gene match: 9. The germline gives CDR1 MGHDK, CDR2 SYGVNS. This CDR3 reads CASSDRQGLGDGYTF. The DNA of the CDR3 is TGTGCCAGCAGTGACCGACAGGGGTTGGGCGATGGCTACACCTTC.

This rearrangement joins TRBV4-3 to TRBJ2-3; 12 bases map to TRBD2. This CDR3 spans 19 amino acids. Losses at the gene ends were 4 bases for V and 5 bases for J; bases not matched to a gene: 16. Germline values: CDR1 LGHNA, CDR2 YSLEER. Written as DNA, the CDR3 is TGCGCCAGCAGCCGCCGTTTTTGGACTAGCGGGGCCAGCGGAGATACGCAGTATTTT. Protein product: CASSRRFWTSGASGDTQYF.

The CDR3 nucleotides are TGTGCCAGCGGGACAGCTAACTGGGCAGATACGCAGTATTTT. Its translation: CASGTANWADTQYF. The chain is built from TRBV19 and TRBJ2-3; 7 nucleotides align to TRBD1. Trimming took 9 bases from V and 4 from J; bases not matched to a gene: 10. This CDR3 is 14 amino acids long. Per the germline V gene, CDR1 is LNHDA and CDR2 is SQIVND (reference sequence).

J is TRBJ1-5 and V is TRBV19, with D possibly TRBD1 on 6 matching bases. The germline CDR1 and CDR2 sequences are LNHDA and SQIVND (reference sequence). The V end was cut by 3 bases, the J end by 1 base, with 10 bases between. The CDR3 length is 15 residues. In nucleotides, the CDR3 is TGTGCCAGTAGTATCGGCGGACAGAGCAATCAGCCCCAGCATTTT. Amino acids: CASSIGGQSNQPQHF.

The J gene is TRBJ1-2, the V gene TRBV18; D gene ambiguous. CDR1 is KGHSH, CDR2 LQKENI, per germline. With 3 bases removed from V and 0 bases from J, the gap between germline ends came to 11 bases. This CDR3 is built from 15 residues. CDR3 bases: TGTGCCAGCTCACCCCTCTCCTTAGCTAACTATGGCTACACCTTC. Residues: CASSPLSLANYGYTF.

The V call is TRBV5-6, the J call TRBJ1-2; D gene uncertain. CDR1 SGHDT and CDR2 YYEEEE come from the germline V gene. This CDR3 region has 13 residues. V lost 1 base and J 1 base, leaving 5 bases between the germline ends. The CDR3 spells CASSLQVNYGYTF. CDR3 DNA: TGTGCCAGCAGCTTGCAGGTTAACTATGGCTACACCTTC. Combining the CDR3 with reference TRBV5-6 and TRBJ1-2 gives the whole variable domain DAGVTQSPTHLIKTRGQQVTLRCSPKSGHDTVSWYQQALGQGPQFIFQYYEEEERQRGNFPDRFSGHQFPNYSSELNVNALLLGDSALYLCASSLQVNYGYTFGSGTRLTVV.

The chain joins TRBV7-2 to TRBJ1-4; 9 positions agree with TRBD1. The V gene's germline CDR1 is SGHTA and CDR2 FQGNSA. V trimming: 8 bases; J trimming: 8 bases; junction bases outside the gene matches: 6. The length of the CDR3 is 13 residues. DNA of the CDR3: TGTGCCAGCGGCGACAGGGGGGACGAAAAACTGTTTTTT. It translates to CASGDRGDEKLFF.

The chain is built from TRBV15 and TRBJ2-7, with D perhaps TRBD2 (5 bases). Trimming shortened V by 0 bases and J by 3 bases, and 12 bases separated the two germline ends. Germline values: CDR1 LNHNV, CDR2 YYDKDF (reference sequence). This CDR3 region has 15 residues. In nucleotides, the CDR3 is TGTGCCACCAGCAGAGATTTAGCTAGCCGCTACGAGCAGTACTTC. Its protein product is CATSRDLASRYEQYF. Together with reference TRBV15 and TRBJ2-7, the CDR3 gives the full variable domain: DAMVIQNPRYQVTQFGKPVTLSCSQTLNHNVMYWYQQKSSQAPKLLFHYYDKDFNNEADTPDNFQSRRPNTSFCFLDIRSPGLGDTAMYLCATSRDLASRYEQYFGPGTRLTVT.

The rearrangement uses TRBV29-1 and TRBJ2-6; weak D call: TRBD2 (5 bases). Germline-derived CDR1 and CDR2 are SQVTM and ANQGSEA. The V end lost 6 bases, the J end lost 1 base, and 10 bases lay between the germline ends. The CDR3 spans 14 residues. The CDR3 sequence is CSVGAGSGANVLTF. The CDR3 DNA sequence: TGCAGCGTGGGAGCAGGTTCTGGGGCCAACGTCCTGACTTTC. The entire variable domain, with the rest obtained from reference TRBV29-1 and TRBJ2-6, is as follows: SAVISQKPSRDICQRGTSLTIQCQVDSQVTMMFWYRQQPGQSLTLIATANQGSEATYESGFVIDKFPISRPNLTFSTLTVSNMSPEDSSIYLCSVGAGSGANVLTFGAGSRLTVL.

The CDR3 nucleotides are TGTGCCAGCAGTGAAGCCAGGGGCGGGGAGCAGTACTTC. It yields the protein CASSEARGGEQYF. This rearrangement joins TRBV6-1 to TRBJ2-7; D possibly corresponds to TRBD1 (6 bases). This CDR3 is 13 amino acids long. Between the trimmed V and J ends, which lost 0 bases and 7 bases, there was a span of 10 bases. Germline V gene sequence: CDR1 MNHNS, CDR2 SASEGT.

The CDR3, as DNA: TGCGCCAGCAGCCAAGGACAAGGGGTAGTCTACACCTTC. It yields the protein CASSQGQGVVYTF. This sequence joins TRBV4-1 and TRBJ1-2, with D perhaps matching TRBD1 (5 bases). CDR3 length: 13 residues. The V gene's germline CDR1 is MGHRA and CDR2 YSYEKL. Trimming removed 1 base from V and 10 bases from J, with 13 bases in between.

This chain links TRBV27 with TRBJ1-2, with TRBD1 matching over 8 bases. The CDR3 totals 14 residues. The ends lost 4 bases at V and 0 bases at J; junction bases unmatched: 1. Germline V CDR1 and CDR2: MNHEY, SMNVEV (reference sequence). CDR3 region: CASSYRGANYGYTF. The DNA of the CDR3 is TGTGCCAGCAGTTACAGGGGGGCTAACTATGGCTACACCTTC.

In this sample, this clone turned up once. The chain joins TRBV14 to TRBJ1-6, with 9 bases that match TRBD1. The CDR3 consists of 16 residues. Trimming at V came to 5 bases and at J to 8 bases, leaving 10 bases not matched to a gene. CDR1 and CDR2 (germline): SGHDN, FVKESK. This CDR3 is CASSKGPGQGHSPLHF. CDR3 nucleotides: TGTGCCAGCAGCAAAGGACCGGGACAGGGCCATTCACCCCTCCACTTT.

The chain uses TRBV19 and TRBJ1-5; 7 nucleotides align to TRBD1. V shed 6 bases, J shed 2 bases, and the junction held 4 bases outside the gene matches. CDR3 size: 14 residues. CDR1 and CDR2 from the germline V gene are LNHDA and SQIVND (reference sequence). The CDR3 loop reads CASSGTVGNQPQHF. CDR3 DNA sequence: TGTGCCAGTAGCGGGACAGTAGGCAATCAGCCCCAGCATTTT. The full variable domain, its missing parts supplied by reference TRBV19 and TRBJ1-5, is DGGITQSPKYLFRKEGQNVTLSCEQNLNHDAMYWYRQDPGQGLRLIYYSQIVNDFQKGDIAEGYSVSREKKESFPLTVTSAQKNPTAFYLCASSGTVGNQPQHFGDGTRLSIL.

The chain recombines TRBV6-6 with TRBJ2-3, with 12 nucleotides matching TRBD2. This CDR3 is 18 amino acids long. Germline V gene data show CDR1 as MNHNY and CDR2 as SVGAGI (reference sequence). Germline trimming cut 5 bases from V and 5 bases from J; bases unmatched to any gene: 14. The CDR3 sequence: CASSHGLAGLLRGDTQYF. CDR3 sequence (DNA): TGTGCCAGCAGTCATGGACTAGCGGGACTCCTAAGGGGAGATACGCAGTATTTT.

V gene TRBV9 combines with J gene TRBJ2-7, with D unclear. The CDR3 is made up of 14 amino acids. V shed 0 bases and J shed 3 bases, with 10 bases lying between them. CDR1 and CDR2 from the germline V gene are SGDLS and YYNGEE. The CDR3 reads CASSVGVSFYEQYF. CDR3 coding DNA: TGTGCCAGCAGCGTAGGTGTCAGTTTCTACGAGCAGTACTTC.

The chain couples TRBV28 to TRBJ2-3; TRBD2 might be the D (5 bases). The CDR3 is 17 residues long. Deletions cut 7 bases from V and 4 bases from J, with 24 bases between. The germline CDR1 and CDR2 sequences are MDHEN and SYDVKM. CDR3 protein: CASTPLGSGGGPDTQYF. The CDR3 DNA sequence: TGTGCCAGCACCCCTCTGGGGAGCGGAGGAGGCCCAGATACGCAGTATTTT.